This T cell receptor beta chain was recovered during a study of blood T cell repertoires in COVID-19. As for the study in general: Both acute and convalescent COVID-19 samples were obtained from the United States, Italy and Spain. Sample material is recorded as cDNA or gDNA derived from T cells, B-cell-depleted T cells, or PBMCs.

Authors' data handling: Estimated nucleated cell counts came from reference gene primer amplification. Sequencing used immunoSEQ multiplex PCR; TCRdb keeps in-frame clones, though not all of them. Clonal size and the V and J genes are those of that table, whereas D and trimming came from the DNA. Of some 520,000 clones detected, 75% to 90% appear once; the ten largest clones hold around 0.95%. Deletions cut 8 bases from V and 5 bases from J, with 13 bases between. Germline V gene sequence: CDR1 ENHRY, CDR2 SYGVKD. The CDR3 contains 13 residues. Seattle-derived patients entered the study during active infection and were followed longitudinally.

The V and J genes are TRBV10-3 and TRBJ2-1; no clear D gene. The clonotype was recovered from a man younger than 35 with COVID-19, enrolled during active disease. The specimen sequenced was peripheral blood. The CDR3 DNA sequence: TGTGCCATCGGGCGAGACAACGACAATGAGCAGTTCTTC. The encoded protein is CAIGRDNDNEQFF.